The 23 T cell receptor beta chains given below trace back to one sample, sequenced in a study of T cell changes during pregnancy in multiple sclerosis. This table comes from immunoSEQ multiplex PCR, and its TCRdb copy is limited to in-frame clones, with some not included. The repertoire holds under 150,000 clones, with 90% to 98% as singletons. The sequences come from peripheral blood, collected after pregnancy. The receptors stem from a female donor with multiple sclerosis, enrolled in a pregnancy study.

This sequence joins TRBV7-9 and TRBJ1-2; 12 bases are shared with TRBD1. With V trimmed by 5 bases and J by 6 bases, 4 bases remained unmatched. Germline values: CDR1 SEHNR, CDR2 FQNEAQ (reference sequence). This CDR3 contains 14 residues. CDR3 in amino acids: CASSGGQGADGYTF. In DNA form, the CDR3 reads TGTGCCAGCAGCGGGGGACAGGGGGCTGATGGCTACACCTTC.

This clone was recorded once. The J gene is TRBJ1-1, the V gene TRBV28; 7 bases match TRBD1. Trimming removed 7 bases from V and 1 base from J; junction bases left unmatched: 6. The CDR3 has 14 residues. Looked up from germline, CDR1 is MDHEN and CDR2 is SYDVKM. As DNA, the CDR3 is TGTGCCAGCAACATCGGGACAGCGAACACTGAAGCTTTCTTT. It translates to CASNIGTANTEAFF.

The rearrangement links TRBV5-1 to TRBJ2-7, with 12 bases fitting TRBD2. In germline, CDR1 is SGHRS, CDR2 YFSETQ. V was clipped by 1 base and J by 5 bases; unmatched bases: 4. CDR3 size: 15 residues. The CDR3 nucleotides read TGCGCCAGCAGCTTGCTAGCGGGAGGGCCCCACGAGCAGTACTTC. Encoded protein: CASSLLAGGPHEQYF.

The chain has TRBV7-9 and TRBJ2-7; 7 bases agree with TRBD1. The germline gives CDR1 SEHNR, CDR2 FQNEAQ (reference sequence). The CDR3 is 15 amino acids. Germline trimming cut 5 bases from V and 7 bases from J; bases unmatched to any gene: 14. The CDR3 DNA reads as TGTGCCAGCAGCCGAGAGGGGGCCCTCAGGGTTGAGCAGTACTTC. Translated, it gives CASSREGALRVEQYF.

The chain recombines TRBV7-2 with TRBJ2-4; D might be TRBD1 (6 bases). Trimming cost V 1 base and J 9 bases, with 16 bases left between them. Germline V gene data show CDR1 as SGHTA and CDR2 as FQGNSA. The CDR3 is made up of 15 amino acids. CDR3 bases: TGTGCCAGCAGCTTAGTCCGGGACATTATAGGCATTCAGTACTTC. Translated, it gives CASSLVRDIIGIQYF.

This chain connects TRBV7-9 to TRBJ2-7, with a tentative D call TRBD1 (6 bases). Trimming took off 1 base at V and 4 bases at J, with 14 bases between the two ends. Germline CDR1 is SEHNR and CDR2 is FQNEAQ (reference sequence). This CDR3 spans 15 amino acids. The CDR3 region is CASSLEAGAIYEQYF. CDR3 coding DNA: TGTGCCAGCAGCTTAGAAGCAGGGGCTATTTACGAGCAGTACTTC.

This chain connects TRBV30 to TRBJ2-1; D is uncertain. CDR1 is GTSNPN, CDR2 SVGIG, per germline (reference sequence). This CDR3 is built from 13 residues. V was clipped by 3 bases and J by 7 bases, with 13 bases between them. CDR3 sequence (DNA): TGTGCCTGGAGCACCTCTGGTAGTAATGAGCAGTTCTTC. As protein: CAWSTSGSNEQFF. Using reference TRBV30 and TRBJ2-1 for the parts outside the CDR3, the full variable domain is SQTIHQWPATLVQPVGSPLSLECTVEGTSNPNLYWYRQAAGRGLQLLFYSVGIGQISSEVPQNLSASRPQDRQFILSSKKLLLSDSGFYLCAWSTSGSNEQFFGPGTRLTVL.

The chain uses TRBV5-4 and TRBJ2-5, with D perhaps matching TRBD2 (6 bases). The V end lost 3 bases, the J end lost 0 bases, and 12 bases lay between the germline ends. This CDR3 contains 15 residues. Germline V gene data show CDR1 as SGHNT and CDR2 as YYREEE (reference sequence). CDR3 nucleotides: TGTGCCAGCAGCTCGAGACGGGGGAACCAAGAGACCCAGTACTTC. Translated, it gives CASSSRRGNQETQYF.

DNA of the CDR3: TGTGCCAGCAGTTTATCGGGGCTGAACACTGAAGCTTTCTTT. It translates to CASSLSGLNTEAFF. The chain employs TRBV27 and TRBJ1-1; perhaps TRBD1 as D (5 bases). The CDR3 loop spans 14 amino acids. The V end was cut by 0 bases, the J end by 0 bases, with 5 bases between. Germline V gene lookup returns CDR1 MNHEY and CDR2 SMNVEV (reference sequence).

This sequence joins TRBV7-6 and TRBJ2-3; the match to TRBD2 covers 7 bases. Unmatched junction bases numbered 7, after V lost 5 bases and J lost 2 bases. This CDR3 contains 15 residues. The germline V gene has CDR1 SGHVS and CDR2 FNYEAQ. The CDR3 here is CASSPRRDYTDTQYF. CDR3 sequence (DNA): TGTGCCAGCAGCCCCCGCCGGGACTACACAGATACGCAGTATTTT.

The chain recombines TRBV14 with TRBJ1-3; D not certain. Between the trimmed V and J ends, which lost 1 base and 1 base, there was a span of 11 bases. From germline, CDR1 is SGHDN and CDR2 FVKESK. This CDR3 region has 16 residues. The CDR3, as DNA: TGTGCCAGCAGCCAAGTCTCCGGGGTTTCTGGAAACACCATATATTTT. Amino acid sequence: CASSQVSGVSGNTIYF.

V usage is TRBV7-9 and J usage is TRBJ2-5; tentatively, D is TRBD2 (5 bases). CDR3 size: 15 residues. Germline V CDR1 and CDR2: SEHNR, FQNEAQ (reference sequence). V was pared by 4 bases and J by 1 base, with 13 bases between. The CDR3 spells CASSSRVGVQETQYF. The CDR3, as DNA: TGTGCCAGCAGCTCAAGAGTCGGGGTCCAAGAGACCCAGTACTTC. Full variable domain (outside the CDR3, taken from reference TRBV7-9 and TRBJ2-5): DTGVSQNPRHKITKRGQNVTFRCDPISEHNRLYWYRQTLGQGPEFLTYFQNEAQLEKSRLLSDRFSAERPKGSFSTLEIQRTEQGDSAMYLCASSSRVGVQETQYFGPGTRLLVL.

The chain recombines TRBV28 with TRBJ1-1, with 7 nucleotides matching TRBD1. V lost 6 bases, J lost 3 bases, and 7 bases stayed unmatched. Germline CDR1 and CDR2: MDHEN and SYDVKM. The CDR3 spans 14 residues. The CDR3 sequence is CASSMTGTYTEAFF. CDR3 bases: TGTGCCAGCAGCATGACAGGGACGTACACTGAAGCTTTCTTT.

This clone was detected only once. The rearrangement uses TRBV14 and TRBJ2-7, with 8 bases lining up with TRBD1. Germline values: CDR1 SGHDN, CDR2 FVKESK. V shed 0 bases, J shed 2 bases, and the junction held 6 bases outside the gene matches. CDR3 size: 16 residues. The CDR3 region has the DNA TGTGCCAGCAGCCAAGATTGGACAGGGAGCACCTACGAGCAGTACTTC. Amino acids: CASSQDWTGSTYEQYF.

V gene TRBV28 combines with J gene TRBJ2-3, with 12 bases matching TRBD2. This CDR3 is built from 17 residues. Germline values: CDR1 MDHEN, CDR2 SYDVKM. The V gene end was trimmed by 6 bases and the J gene end by 5 bases; junction bases not matched to a gene: 12. DNA for the CDR3: TGTGCCAGCAGCCCCACCAGACTAGCGGGAGTCTTAGATACGCAGTATTTT. It specifies CASSPTRLAGVLDTQYF.

The V and J genes are TRBV2 and TRBJ2-3; D gene uncertain. The germline CDR1 and CDR2 sequences are SNHLY and FYNNEI. Between the trimmed V and J ends, which lost 9 bases and 4 bases, there was a span of 5 bases. CDR3 length: 10 amino acids. CDR3 DNA: TGTGCCAGTATGTCAGATACGCAGTATTTT. It is translated as CASMSDTQYF.

The genes are TRBV5-6 and TRBJ2-5, with D unclear. The CDR3 sequence is 15 residues long. Germline CDR1 and CDR2: SGHDT and YYEEEE. V lost 0 bases, J lost 1 base, and 10 bases lay in between. CDR3 nucleotide sequence: TGTGCCAGCAGCTTGGGCCACATTCGCCAAGAGACCCAGTACTTC. This gives the protein CASSLGHIRQETQYF.

J is TRBJ1-2 and V is TRBV13; the D is unclear. Trimming pared 1 base from V and 7 bases from J, leaving 10 bases between. The CDR3 has 13 residues. CDR1 and CDR2 from the germline V gene are PRHDT and FYEKMQ (reference sequence). CDR3 in amino acids: CASSLEQIGGYTF. The CDR3 bases are TGTGCCAGCAGCTTAGAACAGATTGGTGGCTACACCTTC.

The CDR3, as DNA: TGTGCCAGCAGTGAAGGGTGGGGGGTAGCCACTGAAGCTTTCTTT. It yields the protein CASSEGWGVATEAFF. V gene TRBV6-1 combines with J gene TRBJ1-1, with D possibly TRBD1 on 5 matching bases. Deletions cut 1 base from V and 4 bases from J, with 13 bases between. The germline V gene has CDR1 MNHNS and CDR2 SASEGT. The CDR3 has 15 amino acids.

V gene TRBV5-6 combines with J gene TRBJ2-7; D possibly corresponds to TRBD1 (5 bases). CDR3 size: 13 residues. The V gene's germline CDR1 is SGHDT and CDR2 YYEEEE. The germline V and J ends were trimmed by 2 bases and 4 bases, with 10 bases remaining between them. CDR3 in amino acids: CASSFGAPYEQYF. The CDR3 region has the DNA TGTGCCAGCAGCTTTGGGGCCCCTTACGAGCAGTACTTC.

The V gene is TRBV7-9, the J gene TRBJ2-7; 7 bases agree with TRBD2. V shed 6 bases and J 5 bases; nucleotides not matched to a gene: 13. Germline V gene data show CDR1 as SEHNR and CDR2 as FQNEAQ (reference sequence). The length of the CDR3 is 15 residues. The CDR3 sequence: CASSFRAWGGDEQYF. In nucleotides, the CDR3 is TGTGCCAGCAGTTTTAGAGCTTGGGGGGGAGACGAGCAGTACTTC.

This clone has a single count. CDR3 in amino acids: CASRPTGGGGYTF. Here the CDR3 DNA reads TGCGCCAGCAGACCGACAGGAGGTGGTGGCTACACCTTC. This rearrangement joins TRBV4-1 to TRBJ1-2, with a weak D call TRBD1 (6 bases). V lost 6 bases, J lost 7 bases, and 15 bases lay in between. In germline, CDR1 is MGHRA, CDR2 YSYEKL. This CDR3 spans 13 amino acids.

CDR3 coding DNA: TGTGCCAGCAGCCAGGGGGCTGGCAATCAGCCCCAGCATTTT. It is translated as CASSQGAGNQPQHF. The J gene is TRBJ1-5, the V gene TRBV5-6; 8 nucleotides align to TRBD1. The V and J ends lost 4 bases and 2 bases, in that order; junction bases with no gene match: 2. This CDR3 has 14 amino acids. Germline assignment: CDR1 SGHDT and CDR2 YYEEEE.